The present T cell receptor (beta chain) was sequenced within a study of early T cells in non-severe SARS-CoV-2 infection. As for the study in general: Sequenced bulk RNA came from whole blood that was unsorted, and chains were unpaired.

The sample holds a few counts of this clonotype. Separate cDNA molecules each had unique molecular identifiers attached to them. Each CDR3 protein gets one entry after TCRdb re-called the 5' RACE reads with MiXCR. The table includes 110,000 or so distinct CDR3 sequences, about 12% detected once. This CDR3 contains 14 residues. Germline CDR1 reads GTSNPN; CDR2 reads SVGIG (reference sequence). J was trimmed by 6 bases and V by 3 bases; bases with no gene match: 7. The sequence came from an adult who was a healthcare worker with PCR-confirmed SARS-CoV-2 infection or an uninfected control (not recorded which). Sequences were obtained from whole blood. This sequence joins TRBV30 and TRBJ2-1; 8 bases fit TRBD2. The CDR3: CAWRGASGSNEQFF. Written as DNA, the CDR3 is TGTGCCTGGAGAGGGGCTAGCGGGTCCAATGAGCAGTTCTTC.